A selection of T cell receptor beta chains follows, all from one sample in a study of cytomegalovirus exposure and HLA in healthy donors. Libraries were prepared by immunoSEQ multiplex PCR; TCRdb keeps only in-frame clonotypes and omits some of them. The sample lists about 150,000 clones, over 75% seen once, with 5.5% to 6.5% in the top ten. What was sequenced was PBMCs. These receptor sequences come from a woman aged 40 to 50 in good health and CMV-seropositive. CDR3s include the opening cysteine and the closing phenylalanine or tryptophan. Each record gives: V gene, D gene, clone size, CDR3 length, J gene, CDR3 DNA, CDR3 protein. D genes are given only for firm matches. The size entry is marked missing in some rows and otherwise reads once, few, many or a size class.

TRBV11-3	.	.	17	TRBJ2-1	TGTGCCAGCAGCTTGGCATTTAGCGGCTCCGATCGCAATGAGCAGTTCTTC	CASSLAFSGSDRNEQFF
TRBV28	.	.	15	TRBJ2-7	TGTGCCAGCAGCGCTGACCGACAGGCAGCCTACGAGCAGTACTTC	CASSADRQAAYEQYF
TRBV10-3	TRBD2	.	16	TRBJ2-7	TGTGCCATCAGGAGTGGAAGCGGGAGGCACTACTACGAGCAGTACTTC	CAIRSGSGRHYYEQYF
TRBV30	.	.	14	TRBJ2-3	TGTGCCTGGAGTGTACTAGCCTCGGGGGATACGCAGTATTTT	CAWSVLASGDTQYF
TRBV6-6	TRBD2	.	13	TRBJ2-7	TGTGCCAGCAGTTCCGGACTAGCGGGAGCCGGTTTCTTC	CASSSGLAGAGFF
TRBV29-1	.	few	15	TRBJ2-1	TGCAGCGTTGACGGGATAGCGAAGCGCTACAATGAGCAGTTCTTC	CSVDGIAKRYNEQFF
TRBV28	TRBD2	.	17	TRBJ2-7	TGTGCCAGCAGTTCCCAGGGACTAGCGGGAGGCACCTACGAGCAGTACTTC	CASSSQGLAGGTYEQYF
TRBV5-1	.	once	15	TRBJ1-2	TGCGCCAGCAGCTTGGGTGGAACATCAGGCTATGGCTACACCTTC	CASSLGGTSGYGYTF
TRBV6-1	TRBD2	.	20	TRBJ2-7	TGTGCCAGCAGTGAAGCTCAACACTTCGGACTAGCGGGAGTATCCTACGAGCAGTACTTC	CASSEAQHFGLAGVSYEQYF
TRBV9	TRBD2	.	17	TRBJ2-1	TGTGCCAGCAGCGGAGGGGTGGCGGGAGGCCCTTACAATGAGCAGTTCTTC	CASSGGVAGGPYNEQFF
TRBV19	.	many	13	TRBJ2-7	TGTGCCAGTAGTATAGGGATTGGGACAGAGCAGTACTTC	CASSIGIGTEQYF
TRBV5-1	.	.	14	TRBJ2-2	TGCGCCAGCAGCCCCCAACCGGGAGCCGGGGAGCTGTTTTTT	CASSPQPGAGELFF
TRBV5-6	TRBD2	once	16	TRBJ2-2	TGTGCCAGCAGCTTGGCGCGGGAGGGTAACACCGGGGAGCTGTTTTTT	CASSLAREGNTGELFF
TRBV27	.	.	17	TRBJ2-7	TGTGCCAGCAAGAGAAAACGGGATCCAGCGCTTGCCTACGAGCAGTACTTC	CASKRKRDPALAYEQYF
TRBV6-1	TRBD1	.	14	TRBJ2-5	TGTGCCATGTCATTGGGCCCTCCAGGGGGGACCCAGTACTTC	CAMSLGPPGGTQYF
TRBV28	.	.	16	TRBJ1-1	TGTGCCAGCAGTTATGTTATTAGCCCCGGCCACACTGAAGCTTTCTTT	CASSYVISPGHTEAFF
TRBV6-1	.	.	12	TRBJ1-1	TGTGCCAGCAGCGAAGGACAACTCCGAGCTTTCTTT	CASSEGQLRAFF
TRBV6-5	.	.	16	TRBJ2-1	TGTGCCAGCAGTTTTGGGGGAGGGGGGGCATACAATGAGCAGTTCTTC	CASSFGGGGAYNEQFF
TRBV19	.	once	14	TRBJ1-4	TGTGCCAGTAGTATTCTAGGAACTAATGAAAAACTGTTTTTT	CASSILGTNEKLFF
TRBV28	.	.	17	TRBJ1-2	TGTGCCAGCAGTTTAGAGGGGGTTCTGTCGCCCGAGAGAGGCTACACCTTC	CASSLEGVLSPERGYTF
TRBV7-9	TRBD1	.	13	TRBJ1-2	TGTGCCAGCAGCGTACGACAGGGCCATGGCTACACCTTC	CASSVRQGHGYTF
TRBV7-3	.	few	15	TRBJ1-1	TGTGCCAGCAGCTCCAATCCGGGGGGAGGCACTGAAGCTTTCTTT	CASSSNPGGGTEAFF
TRBV27	TRBD1	.	15	TRBJ1-3	TGTGCCAGCAGTTTGACAGGGATCTCTGGAAACACCATATATTTT	CASSLTGISGNTIYF
TRBV2	.	once	17	TRBJ2-5	TGTGCCAGCATCCTAAGGACACCCAAGCCAGGTGGAGAGACCCAGTACTTC	CASILRTPKPGGETQYF
TRBV10-3	.	once	13	TRBJ2-1	TGTGCCATCAGTGAGGGCAGGTTCGATGAGCAGTTCTTC	CAISEGRFDEQFF
TRBV21-1	.	.	23	TRBJ2-1	TGTGCCAGCAGCCGTTTTGGGGATAATCCGGGACTAGCGAGACATAGCTCCTACAATGAGCAGTTCTTC	CASSRFGDNPGLARHSSYNEQFF
TRBV14	.	.	16	TRBJ2-3	TGTGCCAGCAGCCAAAGGACAGCAGGGAGCACAGATACGCAGTATTTT	CASSQRTAGSTDTQYF
TRBV6-1	TRBD2	.	17	TRBJ2-3	TGTGCCAGCAGTGAAGCCGGACTAGCGGGAGGGCCGGGTACGCAGTATTTT	CASSEAGLAGGPGTQYF
TRBV9	.	.	14	TRBJ2-1	TGTGCCAGCAGCGTAGAGGGGGGGAGAGGAGAGCAGTTCTTC	CASSVEGGRGEQFF
TRBV5-1	TRBD2	.	18	TRBJ2-1	TGCGCCAGCAGATATGTCGGCCTAGCGGGCTACTCCTACAATGAGCAGTTCTTC	CASRYVGLAGYSYNEQFF
TRBV11-3	TRBD1	.	16	TRBJ2-7	TGTGCCAGCAGCGCCCAGGGGGACCCGAACCCCTACGAGCAGTACTTC	CASSAQGDPNPYEQYF
TRBV7-2	.	.	15	TRBJ1-2	TGTGCCAGCAGCTTAGATCAGGGCAGAAACTATGGCTACACCTTC	CASSLDQGRNYGYTF
TRBV5-1	.	.	13	TRBJ2-5	TGCGCCAGCAGCGTGAGGCCAGGGGAGACCCAGTACTTC	CASSVRPGETQYF
TRBV27	.	few	14	TRBJ2-5	TGTGCCAGCACCCCGCGTCGTGGGGGCGAGACCCAGTACTTC	CASTPRRGGETQYF
TRBV18	.	once	11	TRBJ2-7	TGTGCCAGCTCAGCGGCCTACGAGCAGTACTTC	CASSAAYEQYF
TRBV29-1	TRBD2	.	13	TRBJ2-1	TGCAGCGTCCGGGGGGTAGCGGGGGATGAGCAGTTCTTC	CSVRGVAGDEQFF
TRBV2	.	.	11	TRBJ2-3	TGTGCCAGCAGCGTCCGGGATACGCAGTATTTT	CASSVRDTQYF
TRBV7-9	.	.	17	TRBJ2-1	TGTGCCAGCACCCTCTTAGGCGGGACTTCGGGATACAATGAGCAGTTCTTC	CASTLLGGTSGYNEQFF
TRBV30	.	.	15	TRBJ2-2	TGTGCCTGGAGTGTGCGGAGACCGAACACCGGGGAGCTGTTTTTT	CAWSVRRPNTGELFF
TRBV5-4	TRBD1	.	15	TRBJ2-7	TGTGCCAGCAGCCTCGATAGGCAGGGGGCTTACGAGCAGTACTTC	CASSLDRQGAYEQYF
TRBV19	TRBD1	.	15	TRBJ2-5	TGTGCCAGTAGTACGGGACAGCCTACCCGGGAGACCCAGTACTTC	CASSTGQPTRETQYF
TRBV28	TRBD2	.	16	TRBJ2-1	TGTGCCAGCAGTCCTTTTAGCGGGATCTCCTACAATGAGCAGTTCTTC	CASSPFSGISYNEQFF
TRBV4-2	TRBD2	.	19	TRBJ2-1	TGTGCCAGCAGCCAAGACGCCCTGCGGGGGGGGAGCTCCTACAATGAGCAGTTCTTC	CASSQDALRGGSSYNEQFF
TRBV6-5	TRBD2	.	14	TRBJ2-7	TGTGCCAGCAGTCTAAAGGGAGGGCCCTACGAGCAGTACTTC	CASSLKGGPYEQYF
TRBV4-2	TRBD2	.	15	TRBJ2-7	TGTGCCAGCAGCCAAGGACTAGCGGGCTCCTACGAGCAGTACTTC	CASSQGLAGSYEQYF
TRBV27	.	.	15	TRBJ1-3	TGTGCCAGCAGTCCCCTCCTGCAGGGAAGAAACACCATATATTTT	CASSPLLQGRNTIYF
TRBV19	TRBD1	.	18	TRBJ1-2	TGTGCCAGTAGTCAACTGGCGGGACAGGAGCTTTCTAACTATGGCTACACCTTC	CASSQLAGQELSNYGYTF
TRBV9	.	.	16	TRBJ2-2	TGTGCCAGCAGCGTAGGTGGGGGCGGCGTAACCGGGGAGCTGTTTTTT	CASSVGGGGVTGELFF
TRBV27	.	.	14	TRBJ1-1	TGTGCCAGCAGTTTAGGGCTGATGAACACTGAAGCTTTCTTT	CASSLGLMNTEAFF
TRBV29-1	.	.	13	TRBJ1-1	TGCAGCGTTGAAGGGCAGGGGAACACTGAAGCTTTCTTT	CSVEGQGNTEAFF
TRBV5-6	TRBD2	.	16	TRBJ2-1	TGTGCCAGCAGCCCCGTGAGTCCGGGAGGCCTCAATGAGCAGTTCTTC	CASSPVSPGGLNEQFF
TRBV5-4	TRBD2	.	16	TRBJ2-1	TGTGCCAGCAGCTTGAGGACTAGCCATGCCCCCAATGAGCAGTTCTTC	CASSLRTSHAPNEQFF
TRBV4-2	TRBD2	.	13	TRBJ2-5	TGTGCCAGCAGACTAGCGGGCCAAGAGACCCAGTACTTC	CASRLAGQETQYF
TRBV4-1	TRBD2	.	17	TRBJ2-3	TGCGCCAGCAGCCCCGGACTAGCGGGAGTTTTAGCAGATACGCAGTATTTT	CASSPGLAGVLADTQYF
TRBV7-2	.	.	16	TRBJ1-5	TGTGCCAGCAGCCGGACGTGGGGCCGAGGCAATCAGCCCCAGCATTTT	CASSRTWGRGNQPQHF
TRBV11-2	TRBD1	.	12	TRBJ2-1	TGTGCCAGCAGCGTCGGGACAGGAGAGCAGTTCTTC	CASSVGTGEQFF
TRBV29-1	.	.	12	TRBJ2-7	TGCAGCGTTGAAGACGGTTCCTACGAGCAGTACTTC	CSVEDGSYEQYF
TRBV28	TRBD2	.	15	TRBJ2-7	TGTGCCAGCAGTCTCGTAGCGGGAGGGAGGCACGAGCAGTACTTC	CASSLVAGGRHEQYF
TRBV18	TRBD2	.	16	TRBJ2-7	TGTGCCAGCTCACCACCCCACGGGGCGGGAGCTTACGAGCAGTACTTC	CASSPPHGAGAYEQYF
TRBV7-9	.	.	14	TRBJ2-1	TGTGCCAGCAGCGAGATAGGAGTATACAATGAGCAGTTCTTC	CASSEIGVYNEQFF